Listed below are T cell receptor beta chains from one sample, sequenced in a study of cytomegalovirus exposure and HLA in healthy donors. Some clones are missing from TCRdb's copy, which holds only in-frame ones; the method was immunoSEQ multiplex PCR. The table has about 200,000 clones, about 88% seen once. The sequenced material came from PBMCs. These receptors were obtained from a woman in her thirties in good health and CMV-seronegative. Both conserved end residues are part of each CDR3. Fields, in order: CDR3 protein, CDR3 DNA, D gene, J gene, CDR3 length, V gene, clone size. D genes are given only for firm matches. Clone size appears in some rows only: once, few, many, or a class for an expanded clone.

CASSPGTANEQFF	TGTGCCAGTAGTCCCGGGACAGCTAATGAGCAGTTCTTC	TRBD1	TRBJ2-1	13	TRBV19	once
CASGPGRGNQPQHF	TGTGCCAGCGGGCCGGGCAGGGGCAATCAGCCCCAGCATTTT	.	TRBJ1-5	14	TRBV27	.
CASRPIRGRDTQYF	TGTGCCAGCAGACCGATAAGGGGCAGGGATACGCAGTATTTT	.	TRBJ2-3	14	TRBV2	.
CASNQLAGQETQYF	TGTGCCAGCAATCAACTAGCGGGACAAGAGACCCAGTACTTC	TRBD2	TRBJ2-5	14	TRBV2	.
CASSLGGSDGYTF	TGCGCCAGCAGCCTGGGAGGGTCGGATGGCTACACCTTC	.	TRBJ1-2	13	TRBV5-1	.
CASSFGTVNTEAFF	TGCGCCAGCAGCTTCGGGACAGTGAACACTGAAGCTTTCTTT	TRBD1	TRBJ1-1	14	TRBV5-1	.
CASSPLGQSTDTQYF	TGCGCCAGCAGCCCCCTGGGACAGAGCACAGATACGCAGTATTTT	TRBD1	TRBJ2-3	15	TRBV5-1	.
CASRTGTTGSYEQYF	TGTGCCAGCAGAACCGGGACAACCGGATCCTACGAGCAGTACTTC	.	TRBJ2-7	15	TRBV6-6	.
CATAVAGGHSYNEQFF	TGTGCCACTGCCGTAGCGGGAGGACACTCCTACAATGAGCAGTTCTTC	TRBD2	TRBJ2-1	16	TRBV19	.
CASSFGGGPYEQYF	TGTGCCAGTAGCTTCGGCGGGGGGCCATACGAGCAGTACTTC	TRBD2	TRBJ2-7	14	TRBV19	.
CAWLGGLSYNEQFF	TGTGCCTGGTTGGGGGGGCTTTCCTACAATGAGCAGTTCTTC	.	TRBJ2-1	14	TRBV30	.
CASSLGGGSSYEQYF	TGTGCCAGCAGCTTAGGTGGCGGGAGCTCCTACGAGCAGTACTTC	TRBD2	TRBJ2-7	15	TRBV7-9	.
CASSGRIQETQYF	TGTGCCAGCAGCGGGAGGATCCAAGAGACCCAGTACTTC	.	TRBJ2-5	13	TRBV7-9	.
CASSLEQVDTEAFF	TGTGCCAGCAGCCTAGAACAGGTCGACACTGAAGCTTTCTTT	.	TRBJ1-1	14	TRBV6-1	.
CASSFGRESPIEQFF	TGTGCCAGCAGCTTTGGGAGGGAGTCTCCGATTGAGCAGTTCTTC	TRBD2	TRBJ2-1	15	TRBV7-9	once
CASNRGLAGGRETQYF	TGTGCCAGCAACCGAGGACTAGCGGGGGGTCGGGAGACCCAGTACTTC	TRBD2	TRBJ2-5	16	TRBV5-4	.
CASRPKQGGLYEQYF	TGTGCCAGCAGGCCTAAACAGGGGGGGCTATACGAGCAGTACTTC	.	TRBJ2-7	15	TRBV27	.
CASSGTSESSGANVLTF	TGTGCCAGCAGCGGGACTAGCGAGAGCTCTGGGGCCAACGTCCTGACTTTC	TRBD2	TRBJ2-6	17	TRBV28	.
CASSQERTDTQYF	TGTGCCAGCAGCCAGGAGCGCACAGATACGCAGTATTTT	.	TRBJ2-3	13	TRBV4-2	.
CASSVGSDSSYEQYF	TGTGCCAGCAGCGTAGGGTCGGACAGCTCCTACGAGCAGTACTTC	.	TRBJ2-7	15	TRBV9	.
CASRQGGDRAYEQYF	TGTGCCAGCCGCCAGGGGGGGGACAGGGCTTACGAGCAGTACTTC	TRBD1	TRBJ2-7	15	TRBV28	.
CASNAPGAEKLFF	TGTGCCAGCAACGCCCCAGGGGCTGAAAAACTGTTTTTT	.	TRBJ1-4	13	TRBV28	.
CASSLRGVDTQYF	TGTGCCAGCAGCTTACGGGGGGTGGATACGCAGTATTTT	TRBD2	TRBJ2-3	13	TRBV11-2	.
CASSLARGIQETQYF	TGTGCCAGCAGCTTAGCTCGGGGTATCCAAGAGACCCAGTACTTC	.	TRBJ2-5	15	TRBV7-9	.
CAWSVMAGGADTQYF	TGTGCCTGGAGTGTAATGGCAGGGGGCGCAGATACGCAGTATTTT	TRBD1	TRBJ2-3	15	TRBV30	.
CASSDLYSGELFF	TGTGCCAGCAGTGACCTTTATTCCGGGGAGCTGTTTTTT	.	TRBJ2-2	13	TRBV2	once
CASRSRDRGTEAFF	TGCGCCAGTAGGTCCCGGGACAGAGGCACTGAAGCTTTCTTT	TRBD1	TRBJ1-1	14	TRBV23-1	.
CASSERTGGADTQYF	TGTGCCAGCAGTGAACGAACAGGGGGGGCAGATACGCAGTATTTT	.	TRBJ2-3	15	TRBV6-1	.
CASREAGVRTDTQYF	TGTGCCAGCAGGGAGGCGGGGGTACGCACAGATACGCAGTATTTT	TRBD2	TRBJ2-3	15	TRBV6-1	once
CASSWGSQGAIDEQYF	TGTGCCAGCAGCTGGGGCTCACAGGGGGCGATCGACGAGCAGTACTTC	TRBD1	TRBJ2-7	16	TRBV11-3	.
CASSLTGTSGSYTGELFF	TGTGCCAGCTCACTGACCGGGACTAGCGGGAGCTACACCGGGGAGCTGTTTTTT	TRBD2	TRBJ2-2	18	TRBV18	once
CASSLTTQNTGELFF	TGCGCCAGCAGCCTAACCACTCAAAACACCGGGGAGCTGTTTTTT	.	TRBJ2-2	15	TRBV4-1	.
CASRGGMNTGELFF	TGCGCCAGCAGGGGCGGGATGAACACCGGGGAGCTGTTTTTT	.	TRBJ2-2	14	TRBV10-2	.
CASSLIASGMSEQYF	TGTGCCAGCAGCTTGATCGCTAGCGGGATGTCCGAGCAGTACTTC	TRBD2	TRBJ2-7	15	TRBV5-4	.
CASSEGWDRSGGELFF	TGCGCCAGCAGTGAAGGCTGGGACAGGAGTGGCGGGGAGCTGTTTTTT	TRBD1	TRBJ2-2	16	TRBV10-2	.
CASSAGPEQYF	TGTGCCAGCAGTGCAGGTCCGGAGCAGTACTTC	.	TRBJ2-7	11	TRBV6-1	.
CAWSPGTDGYTF	TGTGCCTGGAGCCCTGGGACAGATGGCTACACCTTC	TRBD1	TRBJ1-2	12	TRBV30	.
CASSFFDRYTGELFF	TGTGCCAGCAGCTTCTTTGACAGATACACCGGGGAGCTGTTTTTT	.	TRBJ2-2	15	TRBV7-8	.
CASSSDGRGNEQFF	TGCGCCAGCAGCTCGGACGGTAGGGGTAATGAGCAGTTCTTC	.	TRBJ2-1	14	TRBV5-1	.
CSTYRDRYNEQFF	TGCAGCACCTACCGGGACAGGTACAATGAGCAGTTCTTC	TRBD1	TRBJ2-1	13	TRBV29-1	.
CASSLVGTGKAFF	TGTGCCAGCAGCTTGGTAGGGACAGGGAAAGCTTTCTTT	TRBD1	TRBJ1-1	13	TRBV5-8	few
CASSPATGRTQYF	TGTGCCAGCAGCCCGGCGACAGGGAGGACCCAGTACTTC	TRBD1	TRBJ2-5	13	TRBV7-3	.
CASSDNPGGQDEQFF	TGTGCCAGCAGTGACAACCCGGGGGGGCAGGATGAGCAGTTCTTC	TRBD2	TRBJ2-1	15	TRBV6-4	.
CASSLDGQGTTQYF	TGTGCCAGCAGTTTAGACGGGCAGGGAACGACCCAGTACTTC	.	TRBJ2-5	14	TRBV27	.
CASSRDRGKGELFF	TGTGCCAGCAGCCGGGACAGGGGGAAAGGGGAGCTGTTTTTT	TRBD1	TRBJ2-2	14	TRBV11-3	.
CASSSASGSYEQYF	TGTGCCAGTAGTAGTGCTAGCGGCTCCTACGAGCAGTACTTC	TRBD2	TRBJ2-7	14	TRBV19	.
CASSLMLSGEQYF	TGCGCCAGCAGCTTGATGCTGTCGGGTGAGCAGTACTTC	.	TRBJ2-7	13	TRBV5-1	.
CASSEVGGFNEKLFF	TGTGCCAGCAGTGAAGTCGGAGGGTTTAATGAAAAACTGTTTTTT	.	TRBJ1-4	15	TRBV6-1	.
CASSLASSGGESSYNEQFF	TGCGCCAGCAGCTTGGCCTCTAGCGGGGGGGAATCCTCCTACAATGAGCAGTTCTTC	TRBD2	TRBJ2-1	19	TRBV5-1	once
CASTQAPSYEQYF	TGTGCCAGCACCCAGGCGCCCTCCTACGAGCAGTACTTC	.	TRBJ2-7	13	TRBV28	.
CASSLVQTYGEQFF	TGTGCCAGCAGCTTAGTACAGACGTATGGTGAGCAGTTCTTC	.	TRBJ2-1	14	TRBV7-9	few
CASSDRGHTEAFF	TGTGCCAGCAGTGACAGGGGGCACACTGAAGCTTTCTTT	TRBD1	TRBJ1-1	13	TRBV2	.
CASSKPGPIYF	TGTGCCAGCAGCAAACCGGGTCCCATATATTTT	.	TRBJ1-3	11	TRBV7-8	.
CASSGLRTSGRLEQFF	TGTGCCAGCAGTGGTTTAAGGACTAGCGGGAGGCTGGAGCAGTTCTTC	TRBD2	TRBJ2-1	16	TRBV25-1	.
CASSESRDRGSGELFF	TGCGCCAGCAGTGAGTCGAGGGACAGGGGGTCCGGGGAGCTGTTTTTT	TRBD1	TRBJ2-2	16	TRBV10-2	.